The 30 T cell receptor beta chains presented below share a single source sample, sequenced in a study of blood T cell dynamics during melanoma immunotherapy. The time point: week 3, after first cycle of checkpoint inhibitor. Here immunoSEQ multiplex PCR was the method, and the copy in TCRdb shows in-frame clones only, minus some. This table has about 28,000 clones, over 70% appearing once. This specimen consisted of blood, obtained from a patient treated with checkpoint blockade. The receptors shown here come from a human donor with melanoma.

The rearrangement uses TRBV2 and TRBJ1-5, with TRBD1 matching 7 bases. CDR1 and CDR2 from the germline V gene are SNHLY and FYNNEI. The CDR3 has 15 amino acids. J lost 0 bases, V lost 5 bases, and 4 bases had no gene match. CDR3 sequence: CASSPQGYSNQPQHF. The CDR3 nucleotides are TGTGCCAGCAGTCCACAGGGGTATAGCAATCAGCCCCAGCATTTT. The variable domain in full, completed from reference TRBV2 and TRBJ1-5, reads EPEVTQTPSHQVTQMGQEVILRCVPISNHLYFYWYRQILGQKVEFLVSFYNNEISEKSEIFDDQFSVERPDGSNFTLKIRSTKLEDSAMYFCASSPQGYSNQPQHFGDGTRLSIL.

The CDR3 loop is CASSARKGGQPQHF. CDR3 bases: TGTGCCAGCAGTGCAAGGAAGGGGGGTCAGCCCCAGCATTTT. The V and J genes are TRBV2 and TRBJ1-5, with D maybe TRBD1 (6 bases). Trimming shortened V by 4 bases and J by 6 bases, and 13 bases separated the two germline ends. The V gene's germline CDR1 is SNHLY and CDR2 FYNNEI. This CDR3 has 14 amino acids.

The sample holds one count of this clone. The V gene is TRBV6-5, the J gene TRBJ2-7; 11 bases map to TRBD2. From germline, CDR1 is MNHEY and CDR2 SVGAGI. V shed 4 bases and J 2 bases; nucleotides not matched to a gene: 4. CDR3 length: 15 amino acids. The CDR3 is CASSLGLADPYEQYF. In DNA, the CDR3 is TGTGCCAGCAGTTTGGGACTAGCGGATCCCTACGAGCAGTACTTC.

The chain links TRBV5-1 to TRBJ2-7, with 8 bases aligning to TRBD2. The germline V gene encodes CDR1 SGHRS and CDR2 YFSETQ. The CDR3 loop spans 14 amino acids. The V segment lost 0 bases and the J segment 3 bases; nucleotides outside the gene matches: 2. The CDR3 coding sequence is TGCGCCAGCAGCTTGGACCGGGAGGGCTACGAGCAGTACTTC. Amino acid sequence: CASSLDREGYEQYF.

The CDR3 loop reads CASSLRQNYEQYF. The DNA for the CDR3 is TGTGCCAGCAGCTTAAGACAGAACTACGAGCAGTACTTC. The chain is built from TRBV5-6 and TRBJ2-7; a possible D gene is TRBD1 (5 bases). The CDR3 is 13 amino acids. Trimming removed 2 bases from V and 3 bases from J, with 9 bases in between. CDR1 and CDR2 from the germline V gene are SGHDT and YYEEEE.

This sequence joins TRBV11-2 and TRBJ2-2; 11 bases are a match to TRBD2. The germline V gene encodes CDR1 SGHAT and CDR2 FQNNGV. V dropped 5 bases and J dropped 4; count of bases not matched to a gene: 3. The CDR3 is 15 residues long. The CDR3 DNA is TGTGCCAGCAGCCCCGGGACTAGCGGCACCGGGGAGCTGTTTTTT. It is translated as CASSPGTSGTGELFF.

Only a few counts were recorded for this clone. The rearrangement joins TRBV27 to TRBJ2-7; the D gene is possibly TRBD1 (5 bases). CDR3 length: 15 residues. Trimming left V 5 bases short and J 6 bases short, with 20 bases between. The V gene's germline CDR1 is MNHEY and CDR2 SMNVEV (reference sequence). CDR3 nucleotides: TGTGCCAGCAGTCCCCAACGGACCCTTGGGGCCGAGCAGTACTTC. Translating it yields CASSPQRTLGAEQYF.

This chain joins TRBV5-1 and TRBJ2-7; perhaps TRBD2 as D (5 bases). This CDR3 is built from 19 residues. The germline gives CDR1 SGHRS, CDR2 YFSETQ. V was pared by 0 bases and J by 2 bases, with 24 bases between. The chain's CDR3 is CASSLAKRNGEGQTYEQYF. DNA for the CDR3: TGCGCCAGCAGCTTGGCGAAACGGAACGGAGAGGGTCAAACCTACGAGCAGTACTTC. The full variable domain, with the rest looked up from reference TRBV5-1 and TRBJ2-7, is KAGVTQTPRYLIKTRGQQVTLSCSPISGHRSVSWYQQTPGQGLQFLFEYFSETQRNKGNFPGRFSGRQFSNSRSEMNVSTLELGDSALYLCASSLAKRNGEGQTYEQYFGPGTRLTVT.

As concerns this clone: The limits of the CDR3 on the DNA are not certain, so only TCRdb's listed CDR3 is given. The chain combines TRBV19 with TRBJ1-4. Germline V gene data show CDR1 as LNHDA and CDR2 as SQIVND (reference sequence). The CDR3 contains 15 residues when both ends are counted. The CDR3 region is CASTSGGFDSEKLFF.

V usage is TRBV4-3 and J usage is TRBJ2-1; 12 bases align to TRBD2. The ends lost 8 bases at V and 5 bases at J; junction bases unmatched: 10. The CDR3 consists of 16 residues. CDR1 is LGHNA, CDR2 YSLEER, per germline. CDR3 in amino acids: CASSLLAGGLNNEQFF. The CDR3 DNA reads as TGCGCCAGCTCTTTACTAGCGGGGGGCCTCAACAATGAGCAGTTCTTC.

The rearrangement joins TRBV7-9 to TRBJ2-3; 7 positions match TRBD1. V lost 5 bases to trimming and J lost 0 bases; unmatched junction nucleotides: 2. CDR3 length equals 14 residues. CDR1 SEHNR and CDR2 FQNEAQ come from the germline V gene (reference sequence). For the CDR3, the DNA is TGTGCCAGCAGCCGGGGACAGAGCACAGATACGCAGTATTTT. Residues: CASSRGQSTDTQYF.

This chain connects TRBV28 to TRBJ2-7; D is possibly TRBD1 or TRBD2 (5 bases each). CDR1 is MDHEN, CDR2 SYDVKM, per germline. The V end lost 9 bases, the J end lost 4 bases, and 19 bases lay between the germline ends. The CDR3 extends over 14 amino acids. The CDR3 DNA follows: TGTGCCAGTGAGGACCTTGGGGACCGGTACGAGCAGTACTTC. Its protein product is CASEDLGDRYEQYF.

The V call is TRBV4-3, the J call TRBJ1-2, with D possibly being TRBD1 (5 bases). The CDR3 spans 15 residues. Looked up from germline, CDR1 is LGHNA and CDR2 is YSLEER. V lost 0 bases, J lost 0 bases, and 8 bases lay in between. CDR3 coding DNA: TGCGCCAGCAGCCAAGACGAACAGGCTAACTATGGCTACACCTTC. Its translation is CASSQDEQANYGYTF.

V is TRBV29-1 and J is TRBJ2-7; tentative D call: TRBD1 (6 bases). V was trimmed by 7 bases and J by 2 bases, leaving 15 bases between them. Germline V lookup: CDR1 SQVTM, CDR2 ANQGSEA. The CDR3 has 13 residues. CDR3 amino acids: CSATGQGPYEQYF. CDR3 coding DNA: TGCAGCGCTACAGGGCAAGGACCCTACGAGCAGTACTTC.

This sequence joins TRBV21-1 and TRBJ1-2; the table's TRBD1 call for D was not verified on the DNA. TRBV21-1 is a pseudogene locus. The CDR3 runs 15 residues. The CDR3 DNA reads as TGTGCCAGCAGCAAAGAGAGAGCAGGGGACTATGGCTACACCTTC. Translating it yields CASSKERAGDYGYTF.

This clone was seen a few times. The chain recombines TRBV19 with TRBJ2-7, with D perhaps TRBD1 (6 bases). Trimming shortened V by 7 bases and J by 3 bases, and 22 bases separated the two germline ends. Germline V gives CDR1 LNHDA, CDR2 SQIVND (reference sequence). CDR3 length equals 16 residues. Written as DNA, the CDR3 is TGTGCCAGTAAATTTAATTCAAACGGACAGCTCTACGAGCAGTACTTC. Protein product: CASKFNSNGQLYEQYF.

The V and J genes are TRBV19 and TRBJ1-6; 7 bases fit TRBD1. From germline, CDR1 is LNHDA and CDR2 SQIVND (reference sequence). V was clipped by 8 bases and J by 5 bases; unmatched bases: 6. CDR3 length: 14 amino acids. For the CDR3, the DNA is TGTGCCAGTTCTACCCAGGGGGATAATTCACCCCTCCACTTT. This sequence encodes CASSTQGDNSPLHF.

The CDR3 protein is CASSLVGDNTEAFF. The DNA for the CDR3 is TGCGCCAGCAGCTTGGTGGGGGATAACACTGAAGCTTTCTTT. The chain recombines TRBV5-1 with TRBJ1-1, with a tentative D call TRBD1 (5 bases). The CDR3 is 14 amino acids. Germline CDR1 SGHRS, CDR2 YFSETQ. The V end lost 0 bases, the J end lost 2 bases, and 8 bases lay between the germline ends. Supplemented by reference TRBV5-1 and TRBJ1-1, the full variable domain reads KAGVTQTPRYLIKTRGQQVTLSCSPISGHRSVSWYQQTPGQGLQFLFEYFSETQRNKGNFPGRFSGRQFSNSRSEMNVSTLELGDSALYLCASSLVGDNTEAFFGQGTRLTVV.

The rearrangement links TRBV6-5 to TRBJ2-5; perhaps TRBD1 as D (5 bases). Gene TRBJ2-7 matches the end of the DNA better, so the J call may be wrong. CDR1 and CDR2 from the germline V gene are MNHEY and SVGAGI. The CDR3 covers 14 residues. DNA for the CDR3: TGTGCCAGCAGTTTCTACACAGGAAATCCCGAGCAGTACTTC. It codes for CASSFYTGNPEQYF.

The CDR3 nucleotides are TGCGCCAGCAGCCAAGAAATCAGTGGGGTACCCACTGAAGCTTTCTTT. This sequence encodes CASSQEISGVPTEAFF. The chain joins TRBV4-3 to TRBJ1-1; no definite D call. V was shortened by 0 bases and J by 4 bases, with 15 bases between the two germline ends. The CDR3 is made up of 16 amino acids. Germline V gene lookup returns CDR1 LGHNA and CDR2 YSLEER.

CDR3 residues: CASRYGGWTQYF. As DNA, the CDR3 is TGTGCCAGCAGATATGGAGGGTGGACGCAGTATTTT. The chain combines TRBV2 with TRBJ2-3; maybe TRBD2 (6 bases). This CDR3 spans 12 amino acids. Trimming stripped 6 bases from V and 9 bases from J, with 13 bases between. CDR1 is SNHLY and CDR2 is FYNNEI in the germline V gene.

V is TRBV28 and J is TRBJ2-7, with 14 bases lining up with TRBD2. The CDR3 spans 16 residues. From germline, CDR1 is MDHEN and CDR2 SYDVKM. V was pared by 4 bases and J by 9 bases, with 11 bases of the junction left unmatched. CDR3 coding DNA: TGTGCCAGCAGTTCCGCCCGACTAGCGGGAGGGCCCGGGCAGTACTTC. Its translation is CASSSARLAGGPGQYF.

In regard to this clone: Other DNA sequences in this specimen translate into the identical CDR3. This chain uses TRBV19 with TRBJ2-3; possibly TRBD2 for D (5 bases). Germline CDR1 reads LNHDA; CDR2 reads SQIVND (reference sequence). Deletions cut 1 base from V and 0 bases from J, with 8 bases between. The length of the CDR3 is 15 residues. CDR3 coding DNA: TGTGCCAGTAGTATAGGTCCGGGAAGCACAGATACGCAGTATTTT. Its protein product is CASSIGPGSTDTQYF. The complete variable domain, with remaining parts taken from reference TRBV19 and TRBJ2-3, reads DGGITQSPKYLFRKEGQNVTLSCEQNLNHDAMYWYRQDPGQGLRLIYYSQIVNDFQKGDIAEGYSVSREKKESFPLTVTSAQKNPTAFYLCASSIGPGSTDTQYFGPGTRLTVL.

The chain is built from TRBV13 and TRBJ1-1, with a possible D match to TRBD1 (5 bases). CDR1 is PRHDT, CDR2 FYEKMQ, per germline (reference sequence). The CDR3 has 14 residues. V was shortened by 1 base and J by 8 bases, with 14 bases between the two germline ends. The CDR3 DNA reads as TGTGCCAGCAGCTTAGAGGGGCCCTACCTGGAAGCTTTCTTT. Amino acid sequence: CASSLEGPYLEAFF.

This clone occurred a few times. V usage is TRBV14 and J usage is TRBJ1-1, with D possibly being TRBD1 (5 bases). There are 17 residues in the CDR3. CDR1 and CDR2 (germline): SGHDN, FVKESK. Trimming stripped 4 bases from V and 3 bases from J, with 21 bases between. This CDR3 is CASSPLYTGFQDTEAFF. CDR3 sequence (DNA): TGTGCCAGCAGCCCGCTCTATACAGGTTTTCAGGACACTGAAGCTTTCTTT.

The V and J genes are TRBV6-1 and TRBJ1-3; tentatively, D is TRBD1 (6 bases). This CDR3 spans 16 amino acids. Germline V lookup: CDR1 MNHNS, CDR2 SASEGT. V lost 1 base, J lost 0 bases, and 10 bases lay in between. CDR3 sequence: CASSEGRGSSGNTIYF. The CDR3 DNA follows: TGTGCCAGCAGTGAAGGGAGGGGGAGCTCTGGAAACACCATATATTTT.

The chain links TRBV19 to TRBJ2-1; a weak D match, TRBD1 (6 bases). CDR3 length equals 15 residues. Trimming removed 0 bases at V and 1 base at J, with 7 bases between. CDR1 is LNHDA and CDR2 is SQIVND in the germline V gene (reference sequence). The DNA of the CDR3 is TGTGCCAGTAGTATAGACAGGGGTTCCTACAATGAGCAGTTCTTC. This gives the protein CASSIDRGSYNEQFF.

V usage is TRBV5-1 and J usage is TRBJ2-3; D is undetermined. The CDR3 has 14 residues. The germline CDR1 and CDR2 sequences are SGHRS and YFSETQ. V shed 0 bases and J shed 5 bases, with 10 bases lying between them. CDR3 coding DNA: TGCGCCAGCAGCTTGGTAGGGCTGCGAGATACGCAGTATTTT. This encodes CASSLVGLRDTQYF. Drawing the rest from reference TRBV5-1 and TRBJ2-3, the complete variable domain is KAGVTQTPRYLIKTRGQQVTLSCSPISGHRSVSWYQQTPGQGLQFLFEYFSETQRNKGNFPGRFSGRQFSNSRSEMNVSTLELGDSALYLCASSLVGLRDTQYFGPGTRLTVL.

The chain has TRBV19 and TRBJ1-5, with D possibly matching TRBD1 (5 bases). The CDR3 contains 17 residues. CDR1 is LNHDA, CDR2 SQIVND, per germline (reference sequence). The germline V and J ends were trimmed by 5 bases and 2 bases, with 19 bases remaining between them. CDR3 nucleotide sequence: TGTGCCAGTAGTTCCTGGGAAAGTGGGGCTGGCAATCAGCCCCAGCATTTT. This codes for CASSSWESGAGNQPQHF.

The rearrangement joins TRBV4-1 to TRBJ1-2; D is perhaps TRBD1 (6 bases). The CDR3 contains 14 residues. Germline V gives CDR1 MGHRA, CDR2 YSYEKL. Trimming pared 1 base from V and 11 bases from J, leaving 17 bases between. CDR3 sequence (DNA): TGCGCCAGCAGCCAAGTCCCATCGGGTGACAGGTACACCTTC. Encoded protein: CASSQVPSGDRYTF.